This entry lists 32 T cell receptor beta chains sequenced from one sample in a study of CD8+ T cells in alopecia areata. Sequencing used cDNA as its template, made by extracting RNA and reverse transcribing it. Generated by immunoSEQ multiplex PCR, the TCRdb table keeps only in-frame clones and is missing some. The profile shows approximately 57,000 clones, roughly 96% of them singletons. The sample here was CD8+ T cells sorted from blood, taken at week 0. Receptor source: a human donor with alopecia areata.

This sequence joins TRBV4-2 and TRBJ2-2; no clear D gene. V was pared by 0 bases and J by 7 bases, with 9 bases between. In germline, CDR1 is LGHNA, CDR2 YNFKEQ. The CDR3 consists of 14 residues. In DNA form, the CDR3 reads TGTGCCAGCAGCCAAGAGGGTTCCGACGGGGAGCTGTTTTTT. Translated: CASSQEGSDGELFF.

This clone was observed once. The chain uses TRBV5-1 and TRBJ1-2; the D is unclear. Germline lookup yields CDR1 SGHRS and CDR2 YFSETQ. V was shortened by 4 bases and J by 4 bases, with 8 bases between the two germline ends. CDR3 length: 12 amino acids. The CDR3 sequence is CASSPAGYGYTF. In DNA, the CDR3 is TGCGCCAGCAGCCCGGCTGGCTATGGCTACACCTTC.

The genes are TRBV2 and TRBJ2-3; 8 positions agree with TRBD2. J gave up 6 bases and V 0 bases, and 5 bases lay outside the gene matches. Germline lookup yields CDR1 SNHLY and CDR2 FYNNEI. The CDR3 is 15 residues long. The CDR3 DNA is TGTGCCAGCAGTGAAGCAGCGGGGGTTTTGGATACGCAGTATTTT. It encodes CASSEAAGVLDTQYF.

This clone came up a few times. The gene calls are TRBV27 and TRBJ1-6; D remains unclear. V was shortened by 8 bases and J by 0 bases, with 14 bases between the two germline ends. The CDR3 loop spans 16 amino acids. Germline lookup yields CDR1 MNHEY and CDR2 SMNVEV (reference sequence). DNA for the CDR3: TGTGCCAGCGGACCTGTGGCGAGCTCCTATAATTCACCCCTCCACTTT. Translated, it gives CASGPVASSYNSPLHF.

The chain links TRBV7-8 to TRBJ2-3; D gene unclear. In germline, CDR1 is SGHVS, CDR2 FQNEAQ. The germline V and J ends were trimmed by 1 base and 2 bases, with 16 bases remaining between them. The CDR3 is 17 residues long. CDR3 bases: TGTGCCAGCAGCTTAGACCCGGACCGGTTTACCACAGATACGCAGTATTTT. Protein product: CASSLDPDRFTTDTQYF.

V gene TRBV7-9 combines with J gene TRBJ2-1, with 9 bases identical to TRBD1. Germline lookup yields CDR1 SEHNR and CDR2 FQNEAQ (reference sequence). The CDR3 spans 16 residues. The junction had 9 bases not matched to a gene; V was cut back by 2 bases and J by 7 bases. The CDR3 region has the DNA TGTGCCAGCAGCTTAACCACCGGGACAGGGACGAATGAGCAGTTCTTC. This translates into CASSLTTGTGTNEQFF.

The chain joins TRBV6-6 to TRBJ1-2, with D perhaps matching TRBD1 (5 bases). The CDR3 has 15 residues. Germline V gene data show CDR1 as MNHNY and CDR2 as SVGAGI (reference sequence). Trimming removed 4 bases from V and 4 bases from J, with 16 bases in between. CDR3: CASSSHLGGTYGYTF. In DNA form, the CDR3 reads TGTGCCAGCAGTTCCCACCTCGGAGGGACCTATGGCTACACCTTC.

The chain uses TRBV6-5 and TRBJ2-2; no firm D call. Germline CDR1 is MNHEY and CDR2 is SVGAGI. Between the trimmed V and J ends, which lost 6 bases and 6 bases, there was a span of 5 bases. The CDR3 is 11 residues long. The CDR3 loop is CASSPSGELFF. CDR3 nucleotides: TGTGCCAGCAGCCCATCCGGGGAGCTGTTTTTT.

The V call is TRBV4-1, the J call TRBJ2-7, with 7 bases lining up with TRBD1. This CDR3 contains 15 residues. CDR1 and CDR2 from the germline V gene are MGHRA and YSYEKL. J gave up 5 bases and V 0 bases, and 7 bases lay outside the gene matches. CDR3 loop: CASSQEPDRDDEQYF. The CDR3 DNA is TGCGCCAGCAGCCAAGAACCCGACAGGGACGACGAGCAGTACTTC.

The count of this clone is one. CDR3 amino acids: CASSSRSSGANVLTF. In DNA, the CDR3 is TGTGCCAGCAGCAGTCGCAGCTCTGGGGCCAACGTCCTGACTTTC. The genes are TRBV21-1 and TRBJ2-6; the table's D call, TRBD1, has no DNA check behind it. TRBV21-1 is reported as a pseudogene. This CDR3 is built from 15 residues.

The chain has TRBV7-3 and TRBJ2-1; D is undetermined. This CDR3 is 13 amino acids long. Trimming took off 2 bases at V and 5 bases at J, with 7 bases between the two ends. Germline-derived CDR1 and CDR2 are SGHTA and FQGTGA. CDR3 coding DNA: TGTGCCAGCAGCTTATTTAAACACAATGAGCAGTTCTTC. This sequence encodes CASSLFKHNEQFF.

The DNA of the CDR3 is TGCAGCGTTGCTATACTTCAGGGTCCGAGCACAGATACGCAGTATTTT. Protein: CSVAILQGPSTDTQYF. The chain couples TRBV29-1 to TRBJ2-3; a weak D match, TRBD1 (5 bases). This CDR3 has 16 amino acids. Germline CDR1 and CDR2: SQVTM and ANQGSEA. V was trimmed by 4 bases and J by 0 bases, leaving 17 bases between them.

The chain couples TRBV29-1 to TRBJ2-3, with a possible D match to TRBD1 (5 bases). This CDR3 contains 14 residues. V dropped 6 bases and J dropped 4 bases, with 17 bases sitting between them. CDR1 is SQVTM, CDR2 ANQGSEA, per germline. CDR3 protein: CSVKGVPPPDTQYF. CDR3 bases: TGCAGCGTCAAAGGGGTGCCCCCACCAGATACGCAGTATTTT.

The chain recombines TRBV4-1 with TRBJ2-3; maybe TRBD1 (6 bases). CDR3 length: 13 residues. The V and J ends lost 3 bases and 2 bases respectively, with 6 bases between them. Germline V gives CDR1 MGHRA, CDR2 YSYEKL. CDR3 loop: CASSQGATDTQYF. In DNA form, the CDR3 reads TGCGCCAGCAGCCAGGGGGCCACAGATACGCAGTATTTT.

V is TRBV5-1 and J is TRBJ2-1; 9 bases are a match to TRBD2. Germline V CDR1 and CDR2: SGHRS, YFSETQ. Unmatched junction bases numbered 7, after V lost 1 base and J lost 2 bases. The CDR3 has 17 residues. The CDR3 DNA follows: TGCGCCAGCAGCTTGCCTTTTGAGCGGGGGGCCTACAATGAGCAGTTCTTC. It codes for CASSLPFERGAYNEQFF.

This clone was detected once. The V gene is TRBV19, the J gene TRBJ2-1, with D tentatively TRBD2 (6 bases). CDR3 length: 13 amino acids. Germline CDR1 LNHDA, CDR2 SQIVND (reference sequence). The V end lost 10 bases, the J end lost 4 bases, and 14 bases lay between the germline ends. CDR3 region: CATKDYLYNEQFF. In DNA, the CDR3 is TGTGCCACCAAGGACTACCTATACAATGAGCAGTTCTTC.

The V and J genes are TRBV6-5 and TRBJ2-2; D is ambiguous. V was trimmed by 2 bases and J by 5 bases, leaving 9 bases between them. CDR3 length: 14 residues. CDR1 is MNHEY, CDR2 SVGAGI, per germline. DNA for the CDR3: TGTGCCAGCAGTTACGGATCACCTACCGGGGAGCTGTTTTTT. It specifies CASSYGSPTGELFF.

V is TRBV7-9 and J is TRBJ2-7, with TRBD1 matching 7 bases. The ends lost 5 bases at V and 6 bases at J; junction bases unmatched: 4. The CDR3 is made up of 12 amino acids. From germline, CDR1 is SEHNR and CDR2 FQNEAQ (reference sequence). The CDR3 DNA sequence: TGTGCCAGCAGCATTGACAGGGCCGAGCAGTACTTC. This codes for CASSIDRAEQYF.

The chain combines TRBV7-2 with TRBJ2-5; 14 nucleotides align to TRBD2. The V segment lost 0 bases and the J segment 5 bases; nucleotides outside the gene matches: 11. The CDR3 spans 19 residues. The germline gives CDR1 SGHTA, CDR2 FQGNSA. The DNA for the CDR3 is TGTGCCAGCAGCTTAGCGACTAGCGGGGGGGCCCCGGACCGGGAGACCCAGTACTTC. This sequence encodes CASSLATSGGAPDRETQYF. Using reference TRBV7-2 and TRBJ2-5 for the parts outside the CDR3, the full variable domain is GAGVSQSPSNKVTEKGKDVELRCDPISGHTALYWYRQSLGQGLEFLIYFQGNSAPDKSGLPSDRFSAERTGGSVSTLTIQRTQQEDSAVYLCASSLATSGGAPDRETQYFGPGTRLLVL.

The DNA for the CDR3 is TGTGCCAGCAGTTTATCGGAGGGGGGCAATCAGCCCCAGCATTTT. Protein product: CASSLSEGGNQPQHF. This chain joins TRBV27 and TRBJ1-5; possibly TRBD1 for D (6 bases). The V end lost 0 bases, the J end lost 2 bases, and 8 bases lay between the germline ends. The CDR3 spans 15 residues. The germline gives CDR1 MNHEY, CDR2 SMNVEV (reference sequence).

This clone has just one count. CDR3 nucleotides: TGTGCCAGCAGCCAAGAGGGGACTTTAAACAATGAGCAGTTCTTC. As protein: CASSQEGTLNNEQFF. The gene calls are TRBV4-2 and TRBJ2-1; tentatively, D is TRBD2 (6 bases). This CDR3 contains 15 residues. The germline V gene has CDR1 LGHNA and CDR2 YNFKEQ. Trimming pared 0 bases from V and 5 bases from J, leaving 11 bases between.

This chain joins TRBV27 and TRBJ1-1; 7 bases are a match to TRBD1. Germline assignment: CDR1 MNHEY and CDR2 SMNVEV (reference sequence). J lost 4 bases, V lost 7 bases, and 9 bases had no gene match. CDR3 length: 14 amino acids. CDR3 protein: CASNPGGVGTEAFF. DNA of the CDR3: TGTGCCAGCAACCCAGGGGGGGTGGGCACTGAAGCTTTCTTT.

The CDR3 sequence is CASSRTGNTEAFF. In DNA form, the CDR3 reads TGTGCCAGCAGTCGGACAGGAAACACTGAAGCTTTCTTT. The V and J genes are TRBV6-6 and TRBJ1-1; 7 bases agree with TRBD1. CDR1 is MNHNY, CDR2 SVGAGI, per germline (reference sequence). This CDR3 has 13 residues. V lost 5 bases to trimming and J lost 2 bases; unmatched junction nucleotides: 2.

J is TRBJ1-2 and V is TRBV27; 11 nucleotides line up with TRBD1. The CDR3 contains 14 residues. J lost 6 bases, V lost 8 bases, and 8 bases had no gene match. Germline loops: CDR1 MNHEY, CDR2 SMNVEV (reference sequence). The CDR3 bases are TGTGCCAGCGGGCGCTGGACAGGGGGCGATGGCTACACCTTC. It translates to CASGRWTGGDGYTF.

V usage is TRBV12-5 and J usage is TRBJ1-1, with D hard to call. The germline V gene encodes CDR1 LGHNT and CDR2 FRNRAP. The CDR3 has 13 amino acids. V lost 1 base and J lost 4, with 7 bases in between. The CDR3 nucleotides read TGTGCTAGTGGTTTGGAGGGAGGCACTGAAGCTTTCTTT. This encodes CASGLEGGTEAFF.

The gene calls are TRBV6-5 and TRBJ1-2; 8 bases are a match to TRBD1. The germline gives CDR1 MNHEY, CDR2 SVGAGI. After removal of 2 bases from V and 0 bases from J, the junction contained 5 bases not matched to a gene. This CDR3 has 16 amino acids. The CDR3, as DNA: TGTGCCAGCAGTTACCTGGGACAGGTTACTAACTATGGCTACACCTTC. This translates into CASSYLGQVTNYGYTF.

The V call is TRBV7-6, the J call TRBJ1-5; D perhaps matches TRBD1 (5 bases). The germline gives CDR1 SGHVS, CDR2 FNYEAQ. V shed 1 base and J shed 3 bases, with 7 bases lying between them. The CDR3 consists of 14 residues. The CDR3 here is CASSLGGINQPQHF. CDR3 nucleotide sequence: TGTGCCAGCAGCTTAGGGGGGATCAATCAGCCCCAGCATTTT.

J is TRBJ2-3 and V is TRBV7-9, with a weak D call TRBD2 (5 bases). The ends were cut back, 6 bases at V and 5 bases at J, with 12 bases in the middle. The CDR3 extends over 13 amino acids. CDR1 is SEHNR, CDR2 FQNEAQ, per germline (reference sequence). Here the CDR3 reads CASSYFGGDTQYF. CDR3 DNA sequence: TGTGCCAGCAGTTATTTTGGAGGAGATACGCAGTATTTT.

The genes are TRBV14 and TRBJ2-2, with 10 bases matching TRBD1. Per the germline V gene, CDR1 is SGHDN and CDR2 is FVKESK. The CDR3 contains 14 residues. With V trimmed by 0 bases and J by 9 bases, 1 base remained unmatched. Here the CDR3 reads CASSQETGGRELFF. As DNA, the CDR3 is TGTGCCAGCAGCCAAGAGACAGGGGGCCGGGAGCTGTTTTTT.

This chain joins TRBV5-1 and TRBJ1-2; maybe TRBD1 (5 bases). The ends were cut back, 0 bases at V and 4 bases at J, with 7 bases in the middle. This CDR3 contains 13 residues. The germline CDR1 and CDR2 sequences are SGHRS and YFSETQ. CDR3 in amino acids: CASSLGQSYGYTF. CDR3 DNA sequence: TGCGCCAGCAGCTTGGGACAGTCCTATGGCTACACCTTC.

The chain combines TRBV27 with TRBJ1-5; D not resolved. V lost 1 base, J lost 1 base, and 8 bases lay in between. This CDR3 is built from 15 residues. Germline CDR1 and CDR2: MNHEY and SMNVEV (reference sequence). CDR3 sequence reads: CASSLLGNSNQPQHF. CDR3 sequence (DNA): TGTGCCAGCAGTTTATTGGGGAACAGCAATCAGCCCCAGCATTTT.

The sample holds one count of this clone. J is TRBJ2-7 and V is TRBV7-6; 9 bases agree with TRBD1. Unmatched junction bases numbered 9, after V lost 5 bases and J lost 4 bases. The CDR3 loop spans 15 amino acids. From germline, CDR1 is SGHVS and CDR2 FNYEAQ. The CDR3 sequence: CASSPGQGRNYEQYF. The CDR3 nucleotides are TGTGCCAGCAGCCCAGGACAGGGGAGAAATTACGAGCAGTACTTC.